The entry below gives a single T cell receptor beta chain sequence along with its context. Per the germline V gene, CDR1 is SGHAT and CDR2 is FQNNGV. CDR3 size: 15 residues. V was clipped by 5 bases and J by 5 bases; unmatched bases: 6. Profiling relied on immunoSEQ multiplex PCR, and the TCRdb table lists in-frame clones only, not all of them. The sample has 15,000 to 20,000 clones; roughly 89% are singletons. This sample stems from a study of blood T cell repertoires in COVID-19. Study as a whole: COVID-19 samples, acute and convalescent, were from the United States, Italy and Spain.

The rearrangement links TRBV11-2 to TRBJ2-1; the match to TRBD2 covers 10 bases. Sequenced material: peripheral blood. The sequence was collected from a man aged 60 to 69 with active COVID-19. CDR3: CASSRSGGTNNEQFF. For the CDR3, the DNA is TGTGCCAGCAGCCGTAGCGGGGGGACCAACAATGAGCAGTTCTTC. The full variable domain, completed using reference TRBV11-2 and TRBJ2-1, is EAGVAQSPRYKIIEKRQSVAFWCNPISGHATLYWYQQILGQGPKLLIQFQNNGVVDDSQLPKDRFSAERLKGVDSTLKIQPAKLEDSAVYLCASSRSGGTNNEQFFGPGTRLTVL.